Below, 21 T cell receptor beta chains from the same sample are listed, as sequenced in a study of shared clonotypes between healthy human individuals. Produced via immunoSEQ multiplex PCR; TCRdb's table is partial and in-frame only. The repertoire includes under 1,100,000 clones, 65% to 80% of them detected once, and about 1.5% sits in the top ten. Sequencing input: memory CD4+ T cells sorted from blood. The subset denotes: CD45RA-negative fraction. These receptor sequences come from a man in his late teens or twenties in good health.

The chain has TRBV21-1 and TRBJ2-6; the table calls TRBD2, which could not be checked here. TRBV21-1 is assigned pseudogene status. This CDR3 contains 19 residues. The CDR3 loop reads CASNPSGLAVESGANVLTF. The DNA for the CDR3 is TGTGCCAGCAACCCTTCCGGACTAGCGGTAGAATCTGGGGCCAACGTCCTGACTTTC.

This clone was observed a handful of times. The chain employs TRBV28 and TRBJ1-2; D gene ambiguous. Germline-derived CDR1 and CDR2 are MDHEN and SYDVKM. Trimming left V 4 bases short and J 4 bases short, with 16 bases between. This CDR3 region has 15 residues. The CDR3 spells CASSSWPSLLYGYTF. In DNA form, the CDR3 reads TGTGCCAGCAGTTCATGGCCCAGCCTCCTCTATGGCTACACCTTC.

The chain couples TRBV11-3 to TRBJ1-1; D is ambiguous. The CDR3 is 10 amino acids. Germline V gives CDR1 SGHNT, CDR2 YENEEA. V was trimmed by 6 bases and J by 11 bases, leaving 10 bases between them. The CDR3 bases are TGTGCCAGCAGTAGTCAGTGGGCTTTCTTT. Translation: CASSSQWAFF.

V gene TRBV18 combines with J gene TRBJ1-2, with D uncertain. V was shortened by 3 bases and J by 2 bases, with 10 bases between the two germline ends. The CDR3 runs 14 residues. Germline CDR1 and CDR2: KGHSH and LQKENI. The CDR3 sequence: CASSPEGSNYGYTF. The CDR3 DNA sequence: TGTGCCAGCTCACCGGAAGGGTCGAACTATGGCTACACCTTC.

J is TRBJ1-3 and V is TRBV13, with unresolved D. CDR1 is PRHDT, CDR2 FYEKMQ, per germline (reference sequence). Trimming removed 6 bases from V and 0 bases from J, with 12 bases in between. This CDR3 contains 15 residues. CDR3 nucleotides: TGTGCCAGCAGACCAGTCGGCGGCTCTGGAAACACCATATATTTT. Its protein product is CASRPVGGSGNTIYF.

To note about this clone: Just one base apart from a much larger clone, this may be a read error. In the same sample, other DNA sequences code for this CDR3. This chain joins TRBV5-4 and TRBJ2-5; D might be TRBD1 (5 bases). The ends were cut back, 0 bases at V and 2 bases at J, with 5 bases in the middle. Germline CDR1 SGHNT, CDR2 YYREEE (reference sequence). The length of the CDR3 is 13 residues. The CDR3: CASSLGQQETQYF. Written as DNA, the CDR3 is TGTGCCAGCAGCTTGGGACAGCAAGAGACCCAGTACTTC.

V usage is TRBV27 and J usage is TRBJ1-2; 11 bases align to TRBD1. CDR3 length equals 13 residues. Germline CDR1 is MNHEY and CDR2 is SMNVEV (reference sequence). The V and J ends lost 5 bases and 6 bases, in that order; junction bases with no gene match: 2. The CDR3 bases are TGTGCCAGCAGTATGGACAGGGGGCATGGCTACACCTTC. Its protein is CASSMDRGHGYTF.

The chain links TRBV2 to TRBJ1-5; D call uncertain. The CDR3 is made up of 14 amino acids. Per the germline V gene, CDR1 is SNHLY and CDR2 is FYNNEI. Deletions cut 4 bases from V and 6 bases from J, with 13 bases between. This CDR3 is CASSGSQRVQPQHF. As DNA, the CDR3 is TGTGCCAGCAGTGGTTCTCAGAGGGTTCAGCCCCAGCATTTT.

This clone was observed many times. The chain has TRBV5-1 and TRBJ2-1; 8 nucleotides agree with TRBD2. Germline-derived CDR1 and CDR2 are SGHRS and YFSETQ. The CDR3 consists of 15 residues. V was clipped by 4 bases and J by 2 bases; unmatched bases: 5. CDR3 loop: CASSAGGGTYNEQFF. CDR3 DNA: TGCGCCAGCAGCGCGGGCGGGGGGACCTACAATGAGCAGTTCTTC.

This clone has more than one count but fewer than ten. This chain links TRBV9 with TRBJ1-1; TRBD1 matches 11 bases. This CDR3 has 14 amino acids. Trimming cost V 5 bases and J 4 bases; bases outside gene matches: 4. The V gene's germline CDR1 is SGDLS and CDR2 YYNGEE. CDR3 loop: CASRPGQGATEAFF. CDR3 nucleotide sequence: TGTGCCAGCAGGCCTGGACAGGGGGCCACTGAAGCTTTCTTT.

In this sample, this clone turned up once. The chain carries TRBV19 and TRBJ2-1, with 11 bases identical to TRBD2. V was clipped by 7 bases and J by 9 bases; unmatched bases: 11. The CDR3 is 15 residues long. CDR1 is LNHDA and CDR2 is SQIVND in the germline V gene (reference sequence). The CDR3: CASTPGTSGAVEQFF. CDR3 DNA: TGTGCCAGTACCCCCGGGACTAGCGGTGCGGTTGAGCAGTTCTTC.

This chain uses TRBV19 with TRBJ2-1; 12 bases are a match to TRBD2. V was pared by 4 bases and J by 4 bases, with 2 bases of the junction left unmatched. CDR1 is LNHDA and CDR2 is SQIVND in the germline V gene (reference sequence). CDR3 size: 15 residues. CDR3 nucleotide sequence: TGTGCCAGTAGTACCGGACTAGCGGGGTACAATGAGCAGTTCTTC. Its protein is CASSTGLAGYNEQFF.

The rearrangement links TRBV29-1 to TRBJ2-3, with TRBD2 identical over 9 bases. The germline CDR1 and CDR2 sequences are SQVTM and ANQGSEA. V shed 2 bases and J 12 bases; nucleotides not matched to a gene: 6. The CDR3 spans 12 residues. Here the CDR3 reads CSVELLREGQYF. CDR3 bases: TGCAGCGTTGAATTGTTGCGGGAGGGACAGTATTTT.

The chain has TRBV6-5 and TRBJ2-7; 7 positions match TRBD1. The CDR3 contains 13 residues. The ends lost 2 bases at V and 4 bases at J; junction bases unmatched: 2. Germline values: CDR1 MNHEY, CDR2 SVGAGI. This chain's CDR3 is CASSYARGYEQYF. In nucleotides, the CDR3 is TGTGCCAGCAGTTACGCCAGGGGGTACGAGCAGTACTTC.

To note about this clone: This likely came from a read error, as a far larger clone is one base away. Other DNA variants within this sample encode the same CDR3. The V and J genes are TRBV5-1 and TRBJ1-5, with D unresolved. Trimming took off 0 bases at V and 0 bases at J, with 4 bases between the two ends. The CDR3 runs to 14 residues. Germline-derived CDR1 and CDR2 are SGHRS and YFSETQ. CDR3 residues: CASSLDSSNQPQHF. The CDR3 nucleotides read TGCGCCAGCAGCTTGGACAGTAGCAATCAGCCCCAGCATTTT.

The gene calls are TRBV6-1 and TRBJ1-5; 7 nucleotides line up with TRBD1. The CDR3 is 14 amino acids. Losses at the gene ends were 6 bases for V and 5 bases for J; bases not matched to a gene: 7. Germline CDR1 MNHNS, CDR2 SASEGT. The DNA for the CDR3 is TGTGCCAGCAGCCTAGGACAGGTCTATCAGCCCCAGCATTTT. Protein product: CASSLGQVYQPQHF.

The chain is built from TRBV2 and TRBJ2-5, with TRBD2 matching 9 bases. The CDR3 loop spans 15 amino acids. The germline V gene has CDR1 SNHLY and CDR2 FYNNEI. V gave up 7 bases and J gave up 2 bases; unmatched junction bases: 8. The CDR3 nucleotides read TGTGCCAGCAAAGCACTAGCGGGCTCGCAAGAGACCCAGTACTTC. Protein sequence: CASKALAGSQETQYF.

The rearrangement links TRBV4-2 to TRBJ1-6, with a weak D call TRBD1 (5 bases). V was cut by 1 base and J by 10 bases, with 14 bases left in between. Germline CDR1 reads LGHNA; CDR2 reads YNFKEQ. This CDR3 has 15 residues. In DNA, the CDR3 is TGTGCCAGCAGCCAAGTTGGGGACGTTGACTCACCCCTCCACTTT. Protein product: CASSQVGDVDSPLHF.

The chain is built from TRBV6-1 and TRBJ2-7, with D maybe TRBD2 (6 bases). Germline V gene sequence: CDR1 MNHNS, CDR2 SASEGT. This CDR3 is built from 16 residues. V gave up 4 bases and J gave up 3 bases, with 19 bases separating them. The CDR3: CASSAQSSVQSYEQYF. CDR3 bases: TGTGCCAGCAGTGCCCAATCTAGCGTCCAAAGCTACGAGCAGTACTTC.

The J gene is TRBJ2-5, the V gene TRBV11-2; maybe TRBD2 (6 bases). Trimming took off 7 bases at V and 10 bases at J, with 22 bases between the two ends. The CDR3 has 14 residues. Germline-derived CDR1 and CDR2 are SGHAT and FQNNGV. The CDR3 is CASTRDFVPGIQYF. As DNA, the CDR3 is TGTGCCAGCACCCGGGACTTCGTCCCTGGAATCCAGTACTTC.

The chain combines TRBV5-6 with TRBJ2-7; D is possibly TRBD1 or TRBD2 (5 bases each). The V end was cut by 2 bases, the J end by 6 bases, with 18 bases between. The CDR3 covers 15 residues. Per germline, CDR1 SGHDT and CDR2 YYEEEE. CDR3 coding DNA: TGTGCCAGCAGCTTATTCGGGACCTCGTTCGCCGAGCAGTACTTC. The encoded protein is CASSLFGTSFAEQYF. The complete variable domain, with remaining parts taken from reference TRBV5-6 and TRBJ2-7, reads DAGVTQSPTHLIKTRGQQVTLRCSPKSGHDTVSWYQQALGQGPQFIFQYYEEEERQRGNFPDRFSGHQFPNYSSELNVNALLLGDSALYLCASSLFGTSFAEQYFGPGTRLTVT.